This T cell receptor beta chain was captured in a study of post-analysis software for immune sequencing data. In the study overall: Several disease courses (relapsing-remitting, secondary progressive and progressive-relapsing) of multiple sclerosis were included. General observations from the study: Among five TRBV segments more frequent in patients than controls were TRBV5-6, TRBV5-1 and TRBV20-1.

The CDR3 covers 16 residues. Germline lookup yields CDR1 MGHRA and CDR2 YSYEKL. The junction had 3 bases not matched to a gene; V was cut back by 0 bases and J by 4 bases. Unique molecular identifiers were present in the TCR beta cDNA libraries. About 540,000 cDNA molecules were obtained from approximately 1 to 10 million T cells. TCRdb analysed the PCR reads with MiXCR anew, one entry per CDR3 protein. This sample has some 690,000 distinct CDR3 sequences, with approximately 60% found just once. About this clonotype itself: The antigen is undetermined.

This chain joins TRBV4-1 and TRBJ2-1, with 10 nucleotides matching TRBD2. The specimen was blood. This clonotype originated in a girl aged 2 to 9 with multiple sclerosis. The CDR3 coding sequence is TGCGCCAGCAGCCAAGATGTAGCGGGGGGTTACAATGAGCAGTTCTTC. Translated, it gives CASSQDVAGGYNEQFF.